The rows below give T cell receptor beta chains drawn from one sample of a study of technical replicates of blood from a handful of donors. Repertoires were generated with immunoSEQ multiplex PCR, while TCRdb's copy carries only in-frame clones and drops some. In the table there are roughly 76,000 clones, 85% to 95% of which are singletons. Material: T cells isolated from PBMCs. The receptors were sampled from a human donor in good health. Each CDR3 is given with its conserved first and last residue. D genes are given only for firm matches. The listing skips clone size in some rows; elsewhere it reads once, few, many or a size class.

TRBJ1-2,.,TRBV4-3,.,CASSQKGQEILYGYTF,TGCGCCAGCAGCCAAAAGGGACAAGAGATTCTCTATGGCTACACCTTC
TRBJ2-1,.,TRBV14,TRBD2,CASSRGLAPYNEQFF,TGTGCCAGCAGCCGGGGACTAGCGCCCTACAATGAGCAGTTCTTC
TRBJ2-5,once,TRBV5-6,TRBD1,CASSALGRGPQETQYF,TGTGCCAGCAGCGCCCTGGGCAGGGGGCCTCAAGAGACCCAGTACTTC
TRBJ1-1,.,TRBV7-2,.,CASSSASGAATEAFF,TGTGCCAGCAGCTCAGCCTCAGGGGCTGCTACTGAAGCTTTCTTT
TRBJ2-6,.,TRBV2,TRBD1,CASTRDSGANVLTF,TGTGCCAGTACCCGGGACAGTGGGGCCAACGTCCTGACTTTC
TRBJ2-3,.,TRBV6-1,.,CASKESTDTQYF,TGTGCCAGCAAGGAGAGCACAGATACGCAGTATTTT
TRBJ1-2,.,TRBV6-1,TRBD1,CASGGDRDDGYTF,TGTGCCAGCGGGGGGGACAGGGACGATGGCTACACCTTC
TRBJ1-4,.,TRBV25-1,.,CASSEEGRVGEKLFF,TGTGCCAGCAGTGAAGAGGGGAGGGTGGGCGAAAAACTGTTTTTT
TRBJ2-7,.,TRBV10-3,TRBD1,CAISEPGQGDEQYF,TGTGCCATCAGTGAGCCCGGACAGGGGGACGAGCAGTACTTC
TRBJ2-3,.,TRBV7-9,TRBD2,CASSSILAGAGSDTQYF,TGTGCCAGCAGCTCCATACTAGCGGGAGCGGGTTCGGATACGCAGTATTTT
TRBJ1-2,once,TRBV4-2,.,CASSQDSSRYGYTF,TGTGCCAGCAGCCAAGACAGTTCCCGCTATGGCTACACCTTC
TRBJ2-7,.,TRBV7-8,TRBD2,CASRPSGRPYEQYF,TGTGCCAGCAGACCTAGCGGGAGGCCCTACGAGCAGTACTTC
TRBJ2-5,.,TRBV7-9,.,CASSLTGTQYF,TGTGCCAGCAGCTTAACGGGGACCCAGTACTTC
TRBJ2-7,once,TRBV4-1,.,CASSQDLAVSYEQYF,TGCGCCAGCAGCCAAGATCTGGCTGTCTCCTACGAGCAGTACTTC
TRBJ2-3,.,TRBV15,.,CATSRDPWGETYTDTQYF,TGTGCCACCAGCAGAGATCCTTGGGGGGAGACATACACAGATACGCAGTATTTT
TRBJ2-1,.,TRBV7-2,TRBD2,CASSLTSGSWEQFF,TGTGCCAGCAGCTTAACTAGCGGGAGTTGGGAGCAGTTCTTC
TRBJ2-3,once,TRBV7-2,.,CASSSPSGLAGTDTQYF,TGTGCCAGCAGCTCCCCTTCCGGCCTAGCCGGTACAGATACGCAGTATTTT
TRBJ2-2,.,TRBV15,TRBD1,CATSGQGFSGELFF,TGTGCCACCAGTGGACAGGGGTTTAGCGGGGAGCTGTTTTTT
TRBJ1-2,.,TRBV29-1,.,CSVVEATHYGYTF,TGCAGCGTTGTGGAGGCGACACACTATGGCTACACCTTC
TRBJ1-1,.,TRBV28,.,CASSFVRNTEAFF,TGTGCCAGCAGTTTCGTTCGGAACACTGAAGCTTTCTTT
TRBJ2-2,.,TRBV30,.,CAWNEGGGELFF,TGTGCCTGGAATGAGGGTGGCGGGGAGCTGTTTTTT
TRBJ1-2,.,TRBV10-3,TRBD1,CAIAWDRETEGYTF,TGTGCCATAGCCTGGGACAGGGAGACTGAAGGCTACACCTTC
TRBJ2-7,.,TRBV9,TRBD2,CASSVAGGIYEQYF,TGTGCCAGCAGCGTAGCCGGGGGGATTTACGAGCAGTACTTC
TRBJ2-1,.,TRBV9,TRBD2,CASSPLSGRLYNEQFF,TGTGCCAGCAGCCCACTAAGCGGGAGGTTGTACAATGAGCAGTTCTTC
TRBJ2-7,.,TRBV9,.,CASSVDSGYEQYF,TGTGCCAGCAGCGTAGACAGCGGCTACGAGCAGTACTTC
TRBJ1-5,.,TRBV2,.,CAGRGGARQPQHF,TGTGCCGGGCGAGGCGGGGCTAGGCAGCCCCAGCATTTT
TRBJ2-7,.,TRBV6-5,.,CASSYSRIYEQYF,TGTGCCAGCAGTTACTCGCGCATCTACGAGCAGTACTTC
TRBJ1-1,few,TRBV30,.,CAWSVEEGEAFF,TGTGCCTGGAGTGTAGAGGAAGGTGAAGCTTTCTTT
TRBJ2-2,.,TRBV4-3,TRBD1,CASSQAWTGEPGELFF,TGCGCCAGCAGCCAAGCTTGGACAGGGGAACCCGGGGAGCTGTTTTTT
TRBJ1-1,.,TRBV4-2,.,CASSQEAGLPTEAFF,TGTGCCAGCAGCCAAGAGGCTGGCCTCCCCACTGAAGCTTTCTTT
TRBJ2-5,.,TRBV5-1,TRBD2,CASSLASSGGETQYF,TGCGCCAGCAGCTTGGCGTCTAGCGGGGGTGAGACCCAGTACTTC
TRBJ1-2,.,TRBV5-1,.,CASSLGAASSYGYTF,TGCGCCAGCAGCTTGGGGGCGGCTAGCTCCTATGGCTACACCTTC
TRBJ2-1,.,TRBV27,.,CASSLGAGPDPQFF,TGTGCCAGCAGTTTGGGGGCAGGGCCAGACCCCCAGTTCTTC
TRBJ2-3,.,TRBV9,TRBD2,CASSGKTSGSTDTQYF,TGTGCCAGCAGCGGAAAGACTAGCGGGAGCACAGATACGCAGTATTTT
TRBJ1-5,.,TRBV5-5,TRBD1,CASSLQGNSNQPQHF,TGTGCCAGCAGCCTACAGGGGAATAGCAATCAGCCCCAGCATTTT
TRBJ2-7,once,TRBV5-1,.,CASSLDTGPYEQYF,TGCGCCAGCAGCTTGGATACAGGACCCTACGAGCAGTACTTC
TRBJ2-7,.,TRBV6-6,TRBD2,CASSYPGLALDEQYF,TGTGCCAGCAGTTACCCGGGACTAGCTCTCGACGAGCAGTACTTC
TRBJ2-7,.,TRBV7-9,.,CASSLAQTTSYEQYF,TGTGCCAGCAGCTTAGCACAGACCACCAGTTACGAGCAGTACTTC
TRBJ2-5,.,TRBV7-3,TRBD2,CASSPIPRLAGGYQGETQYF,TGTGCCAGCAGCCCCATCCCCAGACTAGCGGGAGGATACCAGGGAGAGACCCAGTACTTC
TRBJ2-7,.,TRBV9,TRBD1,CASSVGRQGAGEQYF,TGTGCCAGCAGCGTAGGGAGACAGGGGGCGGGTGAGCAGTACTTC
TRBJ1-1,.,TRBV4-2,TRBD1,CASSQGQGLTEAFF,TGTGCCAGCAGCCAGGGACAGGGGCTCACTGAAGCTTTCTTT
TRBJ1-1,.,TRBV30,.,CACLDSLRGTEAFF,TGTGCCTGTTTAGACAGCCTTCGAGGCACTGAAGCTTTCTTT
TRBJ2-7,.,TRBV9,TRBD1,CASSEAGQGAYEQYF,TGTGCCAGCAGCGAGGCTGGGCAGGGGGCGTACGAGCAGTACTTC
TRBJ1-1,.,TRBV27,TRBD1,CASSPDRGPEAFF,TGTGCCAGCAGTCCAGACAGGGGACCTGAAGCTTTCTTT
TRBJ2-1,.,TRBV30,TRBD2,CARTSAYNEQFF,TGTGCCAGAACTAGCGCCTACAATGAGCAGTTCTTC
TRBJ2-2,.,TRBV29-1,.,CSVEVLGAGELFF,TGCAGCGTTGAAGTCCTAGGGGCCGGGGAGCTGTTTTTT
TRBJ2-5,.,TRBV4-2,TRBD1,CASSQIQGEIETQYF,TGTGCCAGCAGCCAGATACAGGGGGAGATAGAGACCCAGTACTTC
TRBJ2-7,.,TRBV10-1,.,CASSVFGVLNEQYF,TGCGCCAGCAGCGTCTTCGGAGTGTTAAACGAGCAGTACTTC
TRBJ2-7,.,TRBV4-3,TRBD1,CASSQEVWGQGYEQYF,TGCGCCAGCAGCCAAGAAGTGTGGGGACAGGGATACGAGCAGTACTTC
TRBJ2-1,.,TRBV7-9,.,CASSLFTGRNNEQFF,TGTGCCAGCAGCTTATTTACCGGGAGAAACAATGAGCAGTTCTTC
TRBJ1-4,.,TRBV7-6,.,CASSPGSPREYGEKLFF,TGTGCCAGCAGCCCGGGAAGCCCGAGGGAATATGGGGAAAAACTGTTTTTT
TRBJ1-2,.,TRBV7-2,.,CASSAQTARYTF,TGTGCCAGCAGCGCACAGACAGCCCGCTACACCTTC
TRBJ1-1,.,TRBV5-4,.,CASSLWRLNTEAFF,TGTGCCAGCAGCTTGTGGCGGTTGAACACTGAAGCTTTCTTT
TRBJ1-2,.,TRBV7-9,.,CASRTGFSGGYTF,TGTGCCAGCAGAACCGGGTTCTCCGGGGGCTACACCTTC
TRBJ2-7,.,TRBV7-3,TRBD1,CASSYSGTGWNEQYF,TGTGCCAGCAGCTATTCCGGGACAGGGTGGAACGAGCAGTACTTC
TRBJ2-7,.,TRBV5-5,TRBD2,CASGASGSYEQYF,TGTGCCAGCGGAGCTAGCGGCTCCTACGAGCAGTACTTC
TRBJ2-7,once,TRBV28,.,CASGLSYEQYF,TGTGCCAGCGGACTCTCCTACGAGCAGTACTTC
TRBJ2-7,once,TRBV7-9,TRBD1,CASSPDRGAYEQYF,TGTGCCAGCAGCCCTGACAGGGGTGCCTACGAGCAGTACTTC
TRBJ1-5,.,TRBV19,.,CASSIDREGPQHF,TGTGCCAGTAGTATAGACAGGGAGGGGCCCCAGCATTTT